These 27 T cell receptor beta chains share one sample of origin, sequenced in a study of cytomegalovirus exposure and HLA in healthy donors. Data came from immunoSEQ multiplex PCR; TCRdb stores just in-frame clones and leaves some out. Among 90,000 to 150,000 clones, roughly nine tenths were seen once, and the ten largest hold less than 4.5%. The specimen sequenced was PBMCs. Receptors originate from a young man in good health and CMV-seropositive.

The V gene is TRBV27, the J gene TRBJ1-6, with 9 positions matching TRBD1. The J segment lost 9 bases and the V segment lost 6 bases, leaving 6 bases of the junction unmatched. Germline-derived CDR1 and CDR2 are MNHEY and SMNVEV (reference sequence). The CDR3 consists of 14 residues. CDR3 sequence (DNA): TGTGCCAGCAGACACAGGGACAGGGCTTCACCCCTCCACTTT. It yields the protein CASRHRDRASPLHF.

The chain is built from TRBV11-2 and TRBJ2-5; D is unresolved. The germline V gene has CDR1 SGHAT and CDR2 FQNNGV. The CDR3 is made up of 15 amino acids. Trimming stripped 3 bases from V and 2 bases from J, with 13 bases between. The CDR3 loop reads CASSFPLSGQETQYF. CDR3 nucleotide sequence: TGTGCCAGCAGCTTTCCCCTGTCCGGGCAAGAGACCCAGTACTTC. The full variable domain, its missing parts supplied by reference TRBV11-2 and TRBJ2-5, is EAGVAQSPRYKIIEKRQSVAFWCNPISGHATLYWYQQILGQGPKLLIQFQNNGVVDDSQLPKDRFSAERLKGVDSTLKIQPAKLEDSAVYLCASSFPLSGQETQYFGPGTRLLVL.

This rearrangement joins TRBV15 to TRBJ1-4, with D possibly TRBD1 on 6 matching bases. CDR1 and CDR2 (germline): LNHNV, YYDKDF (reference sequence). Deletions cut 5 bases from V and 5 bases from J, with 21 bases between. The CDR3 extends over 17 amino acids. CDR3 DNA: TGTGCCACCAGCCGCCTAGGGGCGGGGGCTTTGAATGAAAAACTGTTTTTT. This encodes CATSRLGAGALNEKLFF.

The CDR3, as DNA: TGTGCCAGCAGCTTGGCCTGGGACAGGGGGTCGGATGGCTACACCTTC. It encodes CASSLAWDRGSDGYTF. The chain carries TRBV5-5 and TRBJ1-2; the match to TRBD1 covers 11 bases. The CDR3 covers 16 residues. Germline V lookup: CDR1 SGHKS, CDR2 YYEKEE (reference sequence). Losses at the gene ends were 0 bases for V and 6 bases for J; bases not matched to a gene: 7.

J is TRBJ1-6 and V is TRBV4-1; no firm D call. Trimming removed 1 base from V and 5 bases from J, with 18 bases in between. From germline, CDR1 is MGHRA and CDR2 YSYEKL. The CDR3 has 18 residues. The CDR3 spells CASSQVFSGGADNSPLHF. The DNA for the CDR3 is TGCGCCAGCAGCCAAGTGTTTAGCGGAGGCGCGGATAATTCACCCCTCCACTTT.

V gene TRBV12-5 combines with J gene TRBJ1-2; possible D gene TRBD1, 5 bases. CDR3 length: 16 amino acids. The V end was cut by 4 bases, the J end by 2 bases, with 17 bases between. Germline V gene data show CDR1 as LGHNT and CDR2 as FRNRAP. The CDR3 nucleotides are TGTGCTAGTGGTTGGGCAACGGCAGGGATCAACTATGGCTACACCTTC. This gives the protein CASGWATAGINYGYTF.

The CDR3 DNA reads as TGTGCCAGCAGCTTGAATCAACTAGACAGGGTCTACACCTTC. Its translation: CASSLNQLDRVYTF. This rearrangement joins TRBV5-5 to TRBJ1-2, with TRBD1 matching 7 bases. This CDR3 contains 14 residues. Germline V gives CDR1 SGHKS, CDR2 YYEKEE (reference sequence). Losses at the gene ends were 1 base for V and 10 bases for J; bases not matched to a gene: 10.

The V call is TRBV14, the J call TRBJ2-1, with TRBD2 identical over 7 bases. Germline CDR1 is SGHDN and CDR2 is FVKESK. This CDR3 comprises 17 residues. The J segment lost 2 bases and the V segment lost 0 bases, leaving 7 bases of the junction unmatched. CDR3 bases: TGTGCCAGCAGCCAAGATGGGGAGGGTACCACCTACAATGAGCAGTTCTTC. Amino acids: CASSQDGEGTTYNEQFF.

This chain joins TRBV13 and TRBJ1-1, with no clear D. V lost 6 bases, J lost 0 bases, and 8 bases lay in between. This CDR3 has 13 amino acids. Germline V gene lookup returns CDR1 PRHDT and CDR2 FYEKMQ (reference sequence). The CDR3 nucleotides are TGTGCCAGCAGTACGCGGGTGAACACTGAAGCTTTCTTT. Its protein product is CASSTRVNTEAFF.

V usage is TRBV4-1 and J usage is TRBJ1-2; D may be TRBD1 (5 bases). The germline V gene encodes CDR1 MGHRA and CDR2 YSYEKL. The CDR3 totals 13 residues. V gave up 1 base and J gave up 5 bases, with 8 bases separating them. CDR3 sequence reads: CASSQGDSYGYTF. In DNA, the CDR3 is TGCGCCAGCAGCCAAGGCGACAGTTATGGCTACACCTTC.

The chain carries TRBV9 and TRBJ1-2; 7 bases are a match to TRBD1. With V trimmed by 4 bases and J by 4 bases, 13 bases remained unmatched. This CDR3 is built from 16 residues. Germline CDR1 and CDR2: SGDLS and YYNGEE. The CDR3 sequence: CASSSSQGGGPYGYTF. The CDR3 nucleotides are TGTGCCAGCAGCTCCTCCCAGGGGGGCGGCCCCTATGGCTACACCTTC.

J is TRBJ2-7 and V is TRBV21-1; TRBD1 was called by the table and not checked on the DNA. TRBV21-1 is given as a pseudogene. This CDR3 comprises 17 residues. For the CDR3, the DNA is TGTGCCAGCAGCCAAAGGGCGAGGCAGGGCGGTGGGTACGAGCAGTACTTC. Its translation: CASSQRARQGGGYEQYF.

By share of the sample, this clone is medium-sized. V gene TRBV4-2 combines with J gene TRBJ2-3; 8 bases map to TRBD1. CDR1 LGHNA and CDR2 YNFKEQ come from the germline V gene. The CDR3 sequence is 15 residues long. The junction had 3 bases not matched to a gene; V was cut back by 0 bases and J by 4 bases. As DNA, the CDR3 is TGTGCCAGCAGCCAAGAGCAGGGGGCGGCAGATACGCAGTATTTT. Its protein is CASSQEQGAADTQYF.

This chain uses TRBV27 with TRBJ1-2; 7 nucleotides match TRBD1. With V trimmed by 5 bases and J by 4 bases, 7 bases remained unmatched. The CDR3 loop spans 14 amino acids. Germline-derived CDR1 and CDR2 are MNHEY and SMNVEV (reference sequence). The CDR3 nucleotides are TGTGCCAGCAGTGTCAGGGGGTTCTCCTATGGCTACACCTTC. Residues: CASSVRGFSYGYTF.

The rearrangement uses TRBV2 and TRBJ1-5; TRBD1 matches at 7 bases. This CDR3 spans 14 amino acids. V lost 4 bases to trimming and J lost 2 bases; unmatched junction nucleotides: 2. The germline V gene encodes CDR1 SNHLY and CDR2 FYNNEI. In DNA form, the CDR3 reads TGTGCCAGCAGTGTAACAGGGGGCAATCAGCCCCAGCATTTT. It is translated as CASSVTGGNQPQHF.

In this sample, this clone turned up once. The chain has TRBV5-4 and TRBJ1-1, with TRBD1 matching 7 bases. V gave up 1 base and J gave up 1 base; unmatched junction bases: 7. The CDR3 runs to 16 residues. Germline CDR1 is SGHNT and CDR2 is YYREEE (reference sequence). CDR3: CASSLIAGTENTEAFF. In DNA form, the CDR3 reads TGTGCCAGCAGCTTGATCGCCGGGACAGAGAACACTGAAGCTTTCTTT. Filled out from reference TRBV5-4 and TRBJ1-1, the complete variable domain reads ETGVTQSPTHLIKTRGQQVTLRCSSQSGHNTVSWYQQALGQGPQFIFQYYREEENGRGNFPPRFSGLQFPNYSSELNVNALELDDSALYLCASSLIAGTENTEAFFGQGTRLTVV.

This clone was seen just once. This chain links TRBV4-3 with TRBJ1-2; TRBD1 aligns across 8 bases. This CDR3 region has 13 residues. From germline, CDR1 is LGHNA and CDR2 YSLEER. Trimming took 6 bases from V and 2 from J; bases not matched to a gene: 2. CDR3 protein: CASSYRGNYGYTF. The CDR3 DNA follows: TGCGCCAGCAGTTACAGGGGGAACTATGGCTACACCTTC.

V and J are TRBV6-5 and TRBJ1-1, with 7 nucleotides matching TRBD1. Germline assignment: CDR1 MNHEY and CDR2 SVGAGI. Trimming removed 6 bases from V and 8 bases from J; junction bases left unmatched: 12. The CDR3 length is 14 residues. The CDR3 region is CASRERQGLGEAFF. In nucleotides, the CDR3 is TGTGCCAGCAGAGAGAGACAGGGTTTGGGGGAAGCTTTCTTT.

This chain joins TRBV7-9 and TRBJ2-3, with a possible D match to TRBD1 (6 bases). The CDR3 runs 16 residues. Germline V gene lookup returns CDR1 SEHNR and CDR2 FQNEAQ (reference sequence). The V and J ends lost 1 base and 6 bases respectively, with 17 bases between them. The CDR3 bases are TGTGCCAGCAGCTTAGGAGGTTGGGGGCTCGGGGATACGCAGTATTTT. Its protein product is CASSLGGWGLGDTQYF.

The genes are TRBV5-1 and TRBJ2-5, with 9 positions matching TRBD1. From germline, CDR1 is SGHRS and CDR2 YFSETQ. Unmatched junction bases numbered 2, after V lost 0 bases and J lost 2 bases. The CDR3 is 15 residues long. The CDR3 here is CASSLAGTGQETQYF. The CDR3 coding sequence is TGCGCCAGCAGCTTGGCCGGGACAGGGCAAGAGACCCAGTACTTC.

This chain links TRBV29-1 with TRBJ1-1, with a tentative D call TRBD1 (5 bases). Germline V gives CDR1 SQVTM, CDR2 ANQGSEA. V was clipped by 7 bases and J by 0 bases, with 9 bases between them. The CDR3 is 12 residues long. Here the CDR3 DNA reads TGCAGCGGACGGGACTTGAACACTGAAGCTTTCTTT. It encodes CSGRDLNTEAFF.

The genes are TRBV6-4 and TRBJ2-7, with 7 bases fitting TRBD1. The CDR3 totals 15 residues. Germline trimming cut 2 bases from V and 4 bases from J; bases unmatched to any gene: 8. Germline values: CDR1 MRHNA, CDR2 SNTAGT. CDR3 bases: TGTGCCAGCAGTGACGGACGGGACAGATTTTACGAGCAGTACTTC. Translated, it gives CASSDGRDRFYEQYF.

This clone showed up just a few times. The DNA for the CDR3 is TGTGCCAGTAGTCGGTACACAGATACGCAGTATTTT. It is translated as CASSRYTDTQYF. The chain links TRBV19 to TRBJ2-3; no reliable D call. Trimming pared 5 bases from V and 2 bases from J, leaving 5 bases between. The V gene's germline CDR1 is LNHDA and CDR2 SQIVND (reference sequence). The CDR3 consists of 12 residues.

With respect to this clone: An end of the junction differs from the germline gene, which may be a read error. This rearrangement joins TRBV10-3 to TRBJ1-3; D is unclear. The CDR3 sequence is 12 residues long. Germline CDR1 ENHRY, CDR2 SYGVKD. DNA for the CDR3: TGTGCCATCAGTGAGTCTTTACAGCCCGTGCGTTTT. Protein: CAISESLQPVRF.

The chain has TRBV7-9 and TRBJ1-1; D might be TRBD1 (5 bases). The CDR3 has 14 residues. Germline CDR1 and CDR2: SEHNR and FQNEAQ (reference sequence). V lost 7 bases and J lost 5, with 17 bases in between. The DNA for the CDR3 is TGTGCCAGCACCCCCCAGGGACGGGGGACTGAAGCTTTCTTT. Protein product: CASTPQGRGTEAFF.

As for this clone: Distinct nucleotide sequences in the sample also encode this CDR3. V is TRBV20-1 and J is TRBJ2-7; D ambiguous. Germline V gives CDR1 DFQATT, CDR2 SNEGSKA (reference sequence). This CDR3 region has 11 residues. V was trimmed by 6 bases and J by 0 bases, leaving 6 bases between them. In DNA, the CDR3 is TGCAGTGCAAGGAGCTCCTACGAGCAGTACTTC. Translated, it gives CSARSSYEQYF.

This sequence joins TRBV4-1 and TRBJ2-7, with 14 bases matching TRBD2. This CDR3 region has 17 residues. The junction had 5 bases not matched to a gene; V was cut back by 1 base and J by 3 bases. Germline CDR1 and CDR2: MGHRA and YSYEKL. The CDR3 protein is CASSQASGTSGSYEQYF. CDR3 coding DNA: TGCGCCAGCAGCCAAGCCTCCGGGACTAGCGGGAGCTACGAGCAGTACTTC.